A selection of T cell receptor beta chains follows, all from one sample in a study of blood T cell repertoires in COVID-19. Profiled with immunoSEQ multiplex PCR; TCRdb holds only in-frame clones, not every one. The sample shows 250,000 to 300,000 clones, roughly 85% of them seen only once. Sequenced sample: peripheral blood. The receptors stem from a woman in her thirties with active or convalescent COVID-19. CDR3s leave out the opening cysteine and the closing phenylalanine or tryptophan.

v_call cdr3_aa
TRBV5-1 ASSLLAGVNTGELF
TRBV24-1 ATSDFDGLSGTQY
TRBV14 ASSHLTGGLGSGNTIY
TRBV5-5 ASSLIRHAQETQY
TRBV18 ASSPQPRTGGRGTEAF
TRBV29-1 SGESGRHGYT
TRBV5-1 ASSEEYGHNSPLH
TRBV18 ASSPRTNTSNQPQH
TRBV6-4 ASSEGPGQGPETQY
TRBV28 ASSLSHRGYGYT
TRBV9 ASRDRSDTEAF
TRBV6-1 ASSETRTGFTGELF
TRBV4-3 ASSHTGTGVEQY
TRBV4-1 ASSLQLAGVDTQY
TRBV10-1 ASSDAVGNTEAF
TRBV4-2 ASSQPDRRNYGYT
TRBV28 ASSPRNTEAF
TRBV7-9 ASSLGQGAKSPLH
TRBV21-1 ASAILTGSVSYEQY
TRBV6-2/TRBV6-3 ASSLSLFDNSPLH
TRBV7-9 ASSLPTGTGNEKLF
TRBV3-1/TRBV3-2 ASSQAAGGDTGELF
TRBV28 ASKTSGLETQY
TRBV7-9 ASSLVQRGGLTTETQY
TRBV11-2 ASSGTIRAYTDTQY
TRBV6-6 ASSYPKGTGDGYT
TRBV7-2 ASSAGTSGPRGTQY
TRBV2 ASSDRWQGRLGYT
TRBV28 ASSDTQGIGTDTQY
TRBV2 ASRPGYSNQPQH
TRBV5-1 ASSWRGGDTEAF
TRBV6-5 ASSYSGLRNTEAF